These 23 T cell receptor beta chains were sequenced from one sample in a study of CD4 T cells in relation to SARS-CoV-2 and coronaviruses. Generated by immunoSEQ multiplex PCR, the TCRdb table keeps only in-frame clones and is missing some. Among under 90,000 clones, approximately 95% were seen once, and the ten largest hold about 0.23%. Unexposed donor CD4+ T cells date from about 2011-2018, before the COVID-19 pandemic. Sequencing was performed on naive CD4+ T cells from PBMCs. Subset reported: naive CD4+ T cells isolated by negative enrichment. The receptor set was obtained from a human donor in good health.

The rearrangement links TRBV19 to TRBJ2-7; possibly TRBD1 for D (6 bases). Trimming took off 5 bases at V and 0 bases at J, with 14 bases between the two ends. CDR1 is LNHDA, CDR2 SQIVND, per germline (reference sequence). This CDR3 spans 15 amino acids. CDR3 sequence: CASSPLDRSSYEQYF. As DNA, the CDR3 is TGTGCCAGTAGTCCTCTCGACAGGAGCTCCTACGAGCAGTACTTC.

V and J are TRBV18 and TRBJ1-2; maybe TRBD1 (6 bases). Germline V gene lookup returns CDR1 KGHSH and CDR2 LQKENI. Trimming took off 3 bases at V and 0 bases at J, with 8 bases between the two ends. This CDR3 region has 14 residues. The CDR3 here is CASSPDRSNYGYTF. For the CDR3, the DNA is TGTGCCAGCTCACCTGACAGGTCTAACTATGGCTACACCTTC.

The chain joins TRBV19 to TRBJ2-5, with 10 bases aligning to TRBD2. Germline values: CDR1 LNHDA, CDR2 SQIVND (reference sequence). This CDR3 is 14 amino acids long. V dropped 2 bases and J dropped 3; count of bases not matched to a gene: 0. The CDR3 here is CASSITSGKETQYF. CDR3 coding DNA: TGTGCCAGTAGTATAACTAGCGGGAAAGAGACCCAGTACTTC.

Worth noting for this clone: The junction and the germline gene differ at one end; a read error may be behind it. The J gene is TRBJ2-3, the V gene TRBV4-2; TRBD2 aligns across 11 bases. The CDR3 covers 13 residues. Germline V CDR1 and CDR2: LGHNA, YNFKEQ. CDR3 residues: CASSQVTSGAHYF. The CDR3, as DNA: TGTGCCAGCAGCCAGGTGACTAGCGGGGCGCACTATTTT.

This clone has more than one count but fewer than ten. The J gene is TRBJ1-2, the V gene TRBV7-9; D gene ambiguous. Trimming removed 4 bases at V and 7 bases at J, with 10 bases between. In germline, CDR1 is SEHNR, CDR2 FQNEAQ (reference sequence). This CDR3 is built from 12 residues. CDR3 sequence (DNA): TGTGCCAGCAGCTCCTCCCGGGGTGGCTACACCTTC. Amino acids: CASSSSRGGYTF.

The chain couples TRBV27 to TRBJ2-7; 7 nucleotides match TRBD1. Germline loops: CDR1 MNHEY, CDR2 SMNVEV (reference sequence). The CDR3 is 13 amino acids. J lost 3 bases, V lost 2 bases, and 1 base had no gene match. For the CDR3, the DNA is TGTGCCAGCAGTTTAAACAGGGGCTACGAGCAGTACTTC. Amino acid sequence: CASSLNRGYEQYF.

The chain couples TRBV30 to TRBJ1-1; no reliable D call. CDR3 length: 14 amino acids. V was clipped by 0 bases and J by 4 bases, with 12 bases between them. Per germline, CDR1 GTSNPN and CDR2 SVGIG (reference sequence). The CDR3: CAWSVGLRGTEAFF. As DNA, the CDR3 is TGTGCCTGGAGTGTAGGTCTACGGGGCACTGAAGCTTTCTTT.

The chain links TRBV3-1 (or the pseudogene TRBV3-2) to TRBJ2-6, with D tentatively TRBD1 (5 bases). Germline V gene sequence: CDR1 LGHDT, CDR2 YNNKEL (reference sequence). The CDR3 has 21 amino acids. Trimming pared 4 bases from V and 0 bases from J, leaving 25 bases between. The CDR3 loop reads CASSPEPPRLGHNSGANVLTF. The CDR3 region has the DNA TGTGCCAGCAGCCCAGAGCCCCCCCGCCTAGGACATAACTCTGGGGCCAACGTCCTGACTTTC.

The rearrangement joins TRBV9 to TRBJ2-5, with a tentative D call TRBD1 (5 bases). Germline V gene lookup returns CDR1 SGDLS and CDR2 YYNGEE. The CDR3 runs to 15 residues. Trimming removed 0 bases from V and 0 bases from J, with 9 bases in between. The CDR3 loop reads CASSVASTDQETQYF. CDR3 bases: TGTGCCAGCAGCGTAGCCTCGACAGACCAAGAGACCCAGTACTTC.

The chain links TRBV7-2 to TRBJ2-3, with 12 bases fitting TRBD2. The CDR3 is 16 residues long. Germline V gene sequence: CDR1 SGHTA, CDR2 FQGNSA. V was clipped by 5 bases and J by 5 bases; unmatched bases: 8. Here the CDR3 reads CASSPLLAGGGDTQYF. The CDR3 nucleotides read TGTGCCAGCAGCCCGTTACTAGCGGGGGGCGGAGATACGCAGTATTTT.

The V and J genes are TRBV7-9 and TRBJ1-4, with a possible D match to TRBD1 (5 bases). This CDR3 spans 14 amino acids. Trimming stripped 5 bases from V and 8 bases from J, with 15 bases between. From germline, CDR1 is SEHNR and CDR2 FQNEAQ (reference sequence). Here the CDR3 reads CASSHWQGWEKLFF. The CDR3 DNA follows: TGTGCCAGCAGCCACTGGCAGGGCTGGGAAAAACTGTTTTTT.

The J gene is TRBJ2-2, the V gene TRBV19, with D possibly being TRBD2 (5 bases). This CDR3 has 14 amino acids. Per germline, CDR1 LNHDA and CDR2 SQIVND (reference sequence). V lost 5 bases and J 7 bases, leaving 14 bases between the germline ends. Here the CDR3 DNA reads TGTGCCAGTAGTCCCCAATTCGGGAACGGGGAGCTGTTTTTT. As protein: CASSPQFGNGELFF.

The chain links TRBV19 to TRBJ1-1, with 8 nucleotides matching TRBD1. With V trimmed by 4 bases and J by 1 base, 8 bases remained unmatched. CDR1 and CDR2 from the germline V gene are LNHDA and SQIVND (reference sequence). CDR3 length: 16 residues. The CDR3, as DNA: TGTGCCAGTAGTAGCGGGACAGGATACGGGAACACTGAAGCTTTCTTT. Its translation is CASSSGTGYGNTEAFF. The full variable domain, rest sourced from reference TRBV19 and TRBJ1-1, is DGGITQSPKYLFRKEGQNVTLSCEQNLNHDAMYWYRQDPGQGLRLIYYSQIVNDFQKGDIAEGYSVSREKKESFPLTVTSAQKNPTAFYLCASSSGTGYGNTEAFFGQGTRLTVV.

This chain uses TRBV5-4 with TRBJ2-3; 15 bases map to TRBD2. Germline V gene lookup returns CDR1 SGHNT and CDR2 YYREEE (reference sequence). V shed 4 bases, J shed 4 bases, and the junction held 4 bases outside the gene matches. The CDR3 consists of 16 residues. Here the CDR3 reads CASSPGLAGGADTQYF. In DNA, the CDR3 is TGTGCCAGCAGCCCTGGACTAGCGGGGGGGGCAGATACGCAGTATTTT.

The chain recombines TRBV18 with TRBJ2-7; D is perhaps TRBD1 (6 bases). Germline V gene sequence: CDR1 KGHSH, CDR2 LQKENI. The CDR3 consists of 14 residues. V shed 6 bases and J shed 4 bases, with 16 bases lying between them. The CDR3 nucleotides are TGTGCCAGCTCCGCTGATCAGGGGTCTTACGAGCAGTACTTC. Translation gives CASSADQGSYEQYF.

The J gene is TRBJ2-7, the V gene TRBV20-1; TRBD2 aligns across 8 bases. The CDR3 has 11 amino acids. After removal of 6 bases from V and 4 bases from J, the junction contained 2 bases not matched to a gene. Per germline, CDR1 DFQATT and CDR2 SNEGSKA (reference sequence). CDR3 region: CSAPGGYEQYF. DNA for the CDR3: TGCAGTGCCCCGGGGGGGTACGAGCAGTACTTC.

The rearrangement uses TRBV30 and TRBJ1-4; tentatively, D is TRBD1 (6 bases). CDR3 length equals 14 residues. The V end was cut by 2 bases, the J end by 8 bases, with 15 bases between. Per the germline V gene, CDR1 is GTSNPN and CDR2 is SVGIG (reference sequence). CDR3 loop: CAWSHRVLREKLFF. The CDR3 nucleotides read TGTGCCTGGAGTCACAGGGTACTGCGGGAAAAACTGTTTTTT.

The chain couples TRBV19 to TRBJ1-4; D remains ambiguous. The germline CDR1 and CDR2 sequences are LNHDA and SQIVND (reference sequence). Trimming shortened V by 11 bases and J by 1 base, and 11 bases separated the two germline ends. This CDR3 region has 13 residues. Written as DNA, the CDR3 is TGTGCCGCGGCCCCGTTAACTAATGAAAAACTGTTTTTT. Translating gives CAAAPLTNEKLFF.

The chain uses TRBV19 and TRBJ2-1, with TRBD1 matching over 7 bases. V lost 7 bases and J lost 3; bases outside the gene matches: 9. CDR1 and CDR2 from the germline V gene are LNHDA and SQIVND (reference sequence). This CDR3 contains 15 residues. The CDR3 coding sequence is TGTGCCAGTACCCAGAGGGGGCCCCTCTACAATGAGCAGTTCTTC. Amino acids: CASTQRGPLYNEQFF.

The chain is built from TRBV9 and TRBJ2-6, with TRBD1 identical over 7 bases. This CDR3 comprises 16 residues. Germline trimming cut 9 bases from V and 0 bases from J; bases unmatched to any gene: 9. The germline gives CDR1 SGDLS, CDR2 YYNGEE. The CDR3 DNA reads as TGTGCCACAGGAGAAGGGGGCAACTCTGGGGCCAACGTCCTGACTTTC. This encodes CATGEGGNSGANVLTF.

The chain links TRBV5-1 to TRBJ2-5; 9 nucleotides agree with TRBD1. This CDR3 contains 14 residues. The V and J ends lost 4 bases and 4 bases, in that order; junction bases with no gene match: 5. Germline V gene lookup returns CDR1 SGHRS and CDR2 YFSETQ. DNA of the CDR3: TGCGCCAGCAGCGTGGGGACAGGGCGAGAGACCCAGTACTTC. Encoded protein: CASSVGTGRETQYF.

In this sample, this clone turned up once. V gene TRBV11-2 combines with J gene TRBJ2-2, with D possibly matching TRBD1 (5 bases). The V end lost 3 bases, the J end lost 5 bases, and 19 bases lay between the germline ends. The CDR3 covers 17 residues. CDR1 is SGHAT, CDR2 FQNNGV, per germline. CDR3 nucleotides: TGTGCCAGCAGCTTCCCGATAGGATCCAGGGCTACCGGGGAGCTGTTTTTT. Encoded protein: CASSFPIGSRATGELFF.

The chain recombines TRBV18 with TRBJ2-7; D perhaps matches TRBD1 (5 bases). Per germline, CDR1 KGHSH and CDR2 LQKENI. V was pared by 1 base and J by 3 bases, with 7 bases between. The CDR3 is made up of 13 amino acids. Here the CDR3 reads CASSPQDSYEQYF. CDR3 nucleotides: TGTGCCAGCTCACCACAAGACAGCTACGAGCAGTACTTC.